This T cell receptor (beta chain) is drawn from a study of ipilimumab plus nivolumab after autologous stem cell transplantation. Overall study: Median doses per patient: about five ipilimumab, 8 or 9 nivolumab.

The J segment lost 4 bases and the V segment lost 6 bases, leaving 6 bases of the junction unmatched. Germline V gene sequence: CDR1 LNHDA, CDR2 SQIVND (reference sequence). The CDR3 covers 14 residues. TCRdb keeps only in-frame clones here, not all; method: immunoSEQ multiplex PCR. The sample lists approximately 5,300 clones; more than 65% were seen once. This clonotype originated in a male donor with multiple myeloma. This chain uses TRBV19 with TRBJ2-7; 10 bases line up with TRBD1. The starting material was PBMCs, obtained in a trial of ipilimumab plus nivolumab as post-transplant consolidation. CDR3: CASRERGQGYEQYF. Here the CDR3 DNA reads TGTGCCAGTAGAGAGCGGGGACAGGGGTACGAGCAGTACTTC.